This T cell receptor (beta chain) appears in the sequencing data of a study of shared clonotypes between healthy human individuals. Overall study findings and caveats: Rarefaction curves obtained for sorted subsets showed sequencing incomplete despite large depth.

Points on this clone: The antigen is not known. The same CDR3 also results from other DNA sequences found in this sample.

Profiling relied on immunoSEQ multiplex PCR, and the TCRdb table lists in-frame clones only, not all of them. The table includes about a million clones, roughly 80% detected once. The sample consisted of memory CD4+ T cells from PBMCs. As to subset: CD45RA-negative fraction. This TCR was sampled from a man aged 18-30 years in good health. Some clones in this sample may be carry-over from other donors' samples.

Here the CDR3 reads CASSLLHEQYF. The CDR3 coding sequence is TGTGCCAGCAGCCTTTTACACGAGCAGTACTTC. V gene TRBV28 combines with J gene TRBJ2-7, with D hard to call. V shed 6 bases and J shed 5 bases, with 8 bases lying between them. The CDR3 is 11 residues long. CDR1 and CDR2 from the germline V gene are MDHEN and SYDVKM.